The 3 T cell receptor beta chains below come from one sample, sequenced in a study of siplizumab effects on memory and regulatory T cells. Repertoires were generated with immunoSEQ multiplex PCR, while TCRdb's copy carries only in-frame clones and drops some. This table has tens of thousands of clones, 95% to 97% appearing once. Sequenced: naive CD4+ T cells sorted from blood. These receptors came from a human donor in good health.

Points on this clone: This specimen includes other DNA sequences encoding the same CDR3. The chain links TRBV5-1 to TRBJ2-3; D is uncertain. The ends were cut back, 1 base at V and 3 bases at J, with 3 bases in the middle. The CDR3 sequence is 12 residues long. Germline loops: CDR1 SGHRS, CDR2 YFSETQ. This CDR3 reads CASSLLTDTQYF. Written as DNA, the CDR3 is TGCGCCAGCAGCTTGCTTACAGATACGCAGTATTTT.

CDR3: CASSTSGRAATDTQYF. The CDR3 DNA reads as TGTGCCAGCAGCACTTCCGGGAGGGCCGCGACAGATACGCAGTATTTT. J is TRBJ2-3 and V is TRBV21-1; the table names TRBD2, a call not compared with the DNA. TRBV21-1 represents a pseudogene. This CDR3 is built from 16 residues.

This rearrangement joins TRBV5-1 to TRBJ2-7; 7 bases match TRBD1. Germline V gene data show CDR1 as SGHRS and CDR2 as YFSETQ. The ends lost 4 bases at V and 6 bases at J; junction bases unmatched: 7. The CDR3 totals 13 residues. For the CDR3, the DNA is TGCGCCAGCAGCGAAGGACAGGTTCCCGAGCAGTACTTC. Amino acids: CASSEGQVPEQYF.